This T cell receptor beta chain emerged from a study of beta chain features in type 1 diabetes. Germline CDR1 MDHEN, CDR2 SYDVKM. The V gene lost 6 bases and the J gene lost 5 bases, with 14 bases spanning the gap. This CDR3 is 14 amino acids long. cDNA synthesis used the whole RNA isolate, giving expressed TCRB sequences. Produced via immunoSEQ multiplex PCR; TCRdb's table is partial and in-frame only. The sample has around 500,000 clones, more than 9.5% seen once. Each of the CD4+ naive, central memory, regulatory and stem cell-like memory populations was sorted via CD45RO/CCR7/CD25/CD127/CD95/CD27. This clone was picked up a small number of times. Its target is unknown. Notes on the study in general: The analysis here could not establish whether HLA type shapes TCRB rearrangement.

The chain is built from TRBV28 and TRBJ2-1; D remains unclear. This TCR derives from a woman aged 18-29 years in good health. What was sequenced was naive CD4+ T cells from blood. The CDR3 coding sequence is TGTGCCAGCAGGAGGTGGCAGCCCGACAATGAGCAGTTCTTC. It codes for CASRRWQPDNEQFF.